These 32 T cell receptor beta chains came from one sample sequenced in a study of blood T cell repertoires in COVID-19. Assay: immunoSEQ multiplex PCR; the TCRdb copy retains only in-frame clones and omits some. Seen here are about 150,000 clones, about 85% observed once, and the top ten hold roughly 0.6%. The sequencing input was peripheral blood. All receptors come from a man in his 60s with COVID-19, enrolled during active disease.

This CDR3 reads CASSLGGGGEQFF. The DNA of the CDR3 is TGTGCCAGCAGTTTAGGTGGGGGCGGTGAGCAGTTCTTC. This sequence joins TRBV12-3 or TRBV12-4 and TRBJ2-1; D is possibly TRBD1 (6 bases). V lost 1 base to trimming and J lost 9 bases, with 10 bases between them. CDR3 length: 13 residues.

The genes are TRBV7-2 and TRBJ2-1; TRBD2 might be the D (6 bases). V dropped 5 bases and J dropped 3 bases, with 11 bases sitting between them. The CDR3 has 14 amino acids. Germline V gene lookup returns CDR1 SGHTA and CDR2 FQGNSA. The CDR3 is CASSSSGYYNEQFF. In nucleotides, the CDR3 is TGTGCCAGCAGCAGTAGCGGCTACTACAATGAGCAGTTCTTC.

V gene TRBV2 combines with J gene TRBJ2-1, with a weak D call TRBD1 (5 bases). CDR1 is SNHLY, CDR2 FYNNEI, per germline. Between the trimmed V and J ends, which lost 7 bases and 10 bases, there was a span of 20 bases. This CDR3 is built from 14 residues. The CDR3 loop reads CASIYDSAGGEQFF. As DNA, the CDR3 is TGTGCCAGCATTTACGACAGTGCTGGTGGGGAGCAGTTCTTC.

This clone was picked up one time. The V gene is TRBV30, the J gene TRBJ2-1; 7 bases are a match to TRBD2. The CDR3 loop spans 16 amino acids. With 3 bases clipped from V and 0 bases from J, the junction kept 8 bases outside the gene matches. Germline loops: CDR1 GTSNPN, CDR2 SVGIG (reference sequence). In DNA, the CDR3 is TGTGCCTGGAGCCGCGGGGGACTCAGCTCCTACAATGAGCAGTTCTTC. This gives the protein CAWSRGGLSSYNEQFF. Combining the CDR3 with reference TRBV30 and TRBJ2-1 gives the whole variable domain SQTIHQWPATLVQPVGSPLSLECTVEGTSNPNLYWYRQAAGRGLQLLFYSVGIGQISSEVPQNLSASRPQDRQFILSSKKLLLSDSGFYLCAWSRGGLSSYNEQFFGPGTRLTVL.

Details on this clone: Sequence at one end of the junction differs from germline and may be a read error. The J gene is TRBJ1-2, the V gene TRBV19, with TRBD1 matching over 10 bases. The CDR3 has 14 residues. CDR1 LNHDA and CDR2 SQIVND come from the germline V gene (reference sequence). This chain's CDR3 is CASSITATGGVGAF. The CDR3 DNA sequence: TGTGCCAGTAGTATCACCGCGACAGGGGGCGTTGGTGCCTTC.

This clone was observed a handful of times. Other DNA sequences from this sample encode an identical CDR3 as well. CDR3 bases: TGCGCCAGCAGCCAAGGACAGGGTACAGAGACCCAGTACTTC. It specifies CASSQGQGTETQYF. This chain links TRBV4-1 with TRBJ2-5; 7 bases are shared with TRBD1. V trimming: 1 base; J trimming: 4 bases; junction bases outside the gene matches: 3. CDR3 length equals 14 residues. The germline V gene has CDR1 MGHRA and CDR2 YSYEKL.

The chain recombines TRBV7-3 with TRBJ1-2; 7 nucleotides match TRBD1. The V gene end was trimmed by 5 bases and the J gene end by 5 bases; junction bases not matched to a gene: 8. The CDR3 is 14 amino acids. The germline gives CDR1 SGHTA, CDR2 FQGTGA. CDR3 region: CASSPGTDSYGYTF. CDR3 bases: TGTGCCAGCAGCCCCGGGACAGATTCTTATGGCTACACCTTC.

The chain has TRBV6-5 and TRBJ1-2, with D tentatively TRBD1 (5 bases). Trimming removed 6 bases from V and 4 bases from J, with 12 bases in between. Germline V gives CDR1 MNHEY, CDR2 SVGAGI. The CDR3 contains 13 residues. CDR3 residues: CASRTQGSYGYTF. The CDR3 coding sequence is TGTGCCAGCAGAACCCAGGGCAGCTATGGCTACACCTTC.

J is TRBJ1-1 and V is TRBV2; tentative D call: TRBD1 (5 bases). Germline CDR1 SNHLY, CDR2 FYNNEI. This CDR3 is built from 12 residues. Deletions cut 6 bases from V and 10 bases from J, with 15 bases between. CDR3: CASRRDSGGAFF. The CDR3 DNA reads TGTGCCAGCAGACGGGACTCAGGAGGAGCTTTCTTT.

The J gene is TRBJ2-5, the V gene TRBV7-6, with a weak D call TRBD2 (6 bases). Trimming took 5 bases from V and 1 from J, leaving 14 bases between them. This CDR3 comprises 15 residues. The germline CDR1 and CDR2 sequences are SGHVS and FNYEAQ. CDR3 in amino acids: CASSDLGGPQETQYF. The CDR3 DNA reads TGTGCCAGCAGCGATTTGGGAGGACCCCAAGAGACCCAGTACTTC.

This chain links TRBV9 with TRBJ1-5, with a tentative D call TRBD1 (6 bases). There are 15 residues in the CDR3. Germline V gene lookup returns CDR1 SGDLS and CDR2 YYNGEE. Deletions cut 3 bases from V and 0 bases from J, with 10 bases between. For the CDR3, the DNA is TGTGCCAGCAGCGGCGAGGGGGTTAGCAATCAGCCCCAGCATTTT. Its protein product is CASSGEGVSNQPQHF.

The table lists this clone with a count of one. This rearrangement joins TRBV7-9 to TRBJ2-3; 7 bases are shared with TRBD1. The CDR3 covers 16 residues. Germline V gene data show CDR1 as SEHNR and CDR2 as FQNEAQ (reference sequence). V lost 5 bases to trimming and J lost 4 bases; unmatched junction nucleotides: 12. The CDR3 DNA reads as TGTGCCAGCAGCCGAGCTCGCGACAGGGTCTCAGATACGCAGTATTTT. This translates into CASSRARDRVSDTQYF. Drawing the rest from reference TRBV7-9 and TRBJ2-3, the complete variable domain is DTGVSQNPRHKITKRGQNVTFRCDPISEHNRLYWYRQTLGQGPEFLTYFQNEAQLEKSRLLSDRFSAERPKGSFSTLEIQRTEQGDSAMYLCASSRARDRVSDTQYFGPGTRLTVL.

This clone was recorded once. The chain combines TRBV19 with TRBJ1-2; possibly TRBD1 for D (5 bases). V lost 5 bases and J lost 4, with 14 bases in between. Germline V gene sequence: CDR1 LNHDA, CDR2 SQIVND (reference sequence). The length of the CDR3 is 14 residues. The CDR3 DNA reads TGTGCCAGTAGTTCAGTGGGGGGTGGCTATGGCTACACCTTC. Translated, it gives CASSSVGGGYGYTF.

The chain is built from TRBV11-2 and TRBJ2-5, with 9 positions matching TRBD2. CDR1 is SGHAT, CDR2 FQNNGV, per germline. The CDR3 spans 14 residues. With V trimmed by 1 base and J by 4 bases, 1 base remained unmatched. The CDR3 sequence is CASSLGTSAETQYF. As DNA, the CDR3 is TGTGCCAGCAGCTTAGGGACTAGCGCAGAGACCCAGTACTTC.

V gene TRBV28 combines with J gene TRBJ2-2; the D gene is possibly TRBD1 (5 bases). The CDR3 sequence is 14 residues long. Trimming removed 7 bases at V and 7 bases at J, with 16 bases between. CDR1 is MDHEN, CDR2 SYDVKM, per germline. CDR3 DNA: TGTGCCAGCACCAAAGTACAGGTCATCGGGGAGCTGTTTTTT. Protein product: CASTKVQVIGELFF.

The V call is TRBV6-5, the J call TRBJ1-5, with D uncertain. Trimming stripped 6 bases from V and 6 bases from J, with 15 bases between. Germline V gene sequence: CDR1 MNHEY, CDR2 SVGAGI. There are 14 residues in the CDR3. The CDR3 sequence is CASSPLGRVQPQHF. The DNA for the CDR3 is TGTGCCAGCAGCCCCTTAGGGCGGGTTCAGCCCCAGCATTTT.

This clone was seen ten or more times. This CDR3 is also generated by other DNA sequences in the sample. The V gene is TRBV3-1 (or the pseudogene TRBV3-2), the J gene TRBJ2-2; 8 bases fit TRBD1. The V segment lost 4 bases and the J segment 8 bases; nucleotides outside the gene matches: 9. The CDR3 is 15 residues long. Germline values: CDR1 LGHDT, CDR2 YNNKEL (reference sequence). DNA for the CDR3: TGTGCCAGCAGCCCCGGGACAGGCCTAATGGGGGAGCTGTTTTTT. Its protein is CASSPGTGLMGELFF.

The chain uses TRBV7-2 and TRBJ1-4; maybe TRBD1 (6 bases). Germline assignment: CDR1 SGHTA and CDR2 FQGNSA. The CDR3 is 15 residues long. V was clipped by 4 bases and J by 5 bases, with 14 bases between them. In nucleotides, the CDR3 is TGTGCCAGCAGCTATACAGGGATGGGGAATGAAAAACTGTTTTTT. This codes for CASSYTGMGNEKLFF.

This clone is a singleton in its sample. The chain has TRBV7-6 and TRBJ1-1, with a weak D call TRBD1 (5 bases). CDR1 SGHVS and CDR2 FNYEAQ come from the germline V gene. This CDR3 contains 15 residues. Trimming removed 1 base from V and 0 bases from J, with 9 bases in between. The CDR3 loop is CASSLGRQLNTEAFF. CDR3 in DNA: TGTGCCAGCAGCTTAGGTAGACAGTTGAACACTGAAGCTTTCTTT.

CDR3: CASRPPPGARYGYTF. CDR3 nucleotide sequence: TGTGCCAGCAGGCCACCACCGGGAGCCCGCTATGGCTACACCTTC. The rearrangement links TRBV6-5 to TRBJ1-2; D gene uncertain. V lost 6 bases and J 4 bases, leaving 18 bases between the germline ends. CDR1 and CDR2 from the germline V gene are MNHEY and SVGAGI. This CDR3 is 15 amino acids long.

The chain combines TRBV11-3 with TRBJ1-6; D unclear. Looked up from germline, CDR1 is SGHNT and CDR2 is YENEEA. This CDR3 is built from 13 residues. Trimming removed 5 bases at V and 7 bases at J, with 9 bases between. CDR3: CASSMGQNSPLHF. The CDR3 DNA reads TGTGCCAGCAGCATGGGCCAAAATTCACCCCTCCACTTT. The whole variable domain, remainder taken from reference TRBV11-3 and TRBJ1-6, is EAGVVQSPRYKIIEKKQPVAFWCNPISGHNTLYWYLQNLGQGPELLIRYENEEAVDDSQLPKDRFSAERLKGVDSTLKIQPAELGDSAVYLCASSMGQNSPLHFGNGTRLTVT.

The chain has TRBV2 and TRBJ1-1; TRBD1 aligns across 7 bases. CDR1 and CDR2 (germline): SNHLY, FYNNEI. The CDR3 totals 14 residues. The V gene end was trimmed by 7 bases and the J gene end by 8 bases; junction bases not matched to a gene: 13. The DNA for the CDR3 is TGTGCCAGCACGGGACAGCTATTTCTTCGGGAAGCTTTCTTT. It encodes CASTGQLFLREAFF.

V and J are TRBV7-6 and TRBJ1-6, with 9 bases identical to TRBD1. CDR3 size: 18 residues. Trimming at V came to 5 bases and at J to 7 bases, leaving 15 bases not matched to a gene. CDR1 and CDR2 (germline): SGHVS, FNYEAQ. The CDR3 region is CASSPGTGRVFINSPLHF. In DNA, the CDR3 is TGTGCCAGCAGCCCCGGGACAGGGAGGGTTTTTATCAATTCACCCCTCCACTTT.

The rearrangement links TRBV5-5 to TRBJ2-1; TRBD2 agrees at 7 bases. The CDR3 length is 17 residues. Germline lookup yields CDR1 SGHKS and CDR2 YYEKEE (reference sequence). Germline trimming cut 0 bases from V and 2 bases from J; bases unmatched to any gene: 8. In DNA form, the CDR3 reads TGTGCCAGCAGCTTGGGACTAGCCGAGGCTACCTACAATGAGCAGTTCTTC. Protein product: CASSLGLAEATYNEQFF.

The chain combines TRBV11-3 with TRBJ2-7, with a possible D match to TRBD2 (5 bases). V shed 3 bases and J shed 3 bases, with 15 bases lying between them. The CDR3 has 15 amino acids. Germline lookup yields CDR1 SGHNT and CDR2 YENEEA. This chain's CDR3 is CASSFPSSNHYEQYF. CDR3 nucleotide sequence: TGTGCCAGCAGCTTCCCTAGCTCAAATCACTACGAGCAGTACTTC.

The rearrangement uses TRBV5-1 and TRBJ2-2; D possibly corresponds to TRBD1 (5 bases). Per germline, CDR1 SGHRS and CDR2 YFSETQ. The CDR3 has 15 amino acids. V lost 1 base, J lost 1 base, and 8 bases lay in between. This CDR3 is CASSLWQGNTGELFF. The CDR3 region has the DNA TGCGCCAGCAGCTTGTGGCAGGGGAACACCGGGGAGCTGTTTTTT.

The genes are TRBV28 and TRBJ1-1, with 7 nucleotides matching TRBD1. After removal of 5 bases from V and 0 bases from J, the junction contained 3 bases not matched to a gene. Germline-derived CDR1 and CDR2 are MDHEN and SYDVKM. CDR3 length: 14 amino acids. CDR3 in amino acids: CASSETGLNTEAFF. The CDR3 DNA follows: TGTGCCAGCAGTGAGACAGGGTTGAACACTGAAGCTTTCTTT.

CDR3 DNA sequence: TGCAGTGCTAGTCGGACTAAGGGTAGTTTGGAGCAGTACTTC. Its protein product is CSASRTKGSLEQYF. This chain joins TRBV20-1 and TRBJ2-7; perhaps TRBD2 as D (6 bases). This CDR3 comprises 14 residues. Germline CDR1 is DFQATT and CDR2 is SNEGSKA (reference sequence). The V and J ends lost 3 bases and 7 bases respectively, with 19 bases between them.

The chain uses TRBV7-9 and TRBJ2-1, with TRBD2 identical over 13 bases. Germline CDR1 is SEHNR and CDR2 is FQNEAQ (reference sequence). The CDR3 runs to 17 residues. The J segment lost 7 bases and the V segment lost 2 bases, leaving 8 bases of the junction unmatched. CDR3 in DNA: TGTGCCAGCAGCTTACCAGGACTAGCGGGAGAGAGGAATGAGCAGTTCTTC. This translates into CASSLPGLAGERNEQFF.

V and J are TRBV6-2 or TRBV6-3 and TRBJ1-2; D is uncertain. The germline CDR1 and CDR2 sequences are MNHEY and SVGEGT. The CDR3 contains 14 residues. Trimming took 3 bases from V and 2 from J, leaving 10 bases between them. The CDR3 sequence: CASSYKPGNYGYTF. The CDR3 region has the DNA TGTGCCAGCAGTTATAAGCCAGGAAACTATGGCTACACCTTC.

The genes are TRBV30 and TRBJ2-7; TRBD1 might be the D (5 bases). The germline gives CDR1 GTSNPN, CDR2 SVGIG (reference sequence). Trimming removed 3 bases from V and 6 bases from J, with 15 bases in between. This CDR3 is 13 amino acids long. The CDR3 coding sequence is TGTGCCTGGAGGCGGTCAGGGTCGGGCGAGCAGTACTTC. Translated, it gives CAWRRSGSGEQYF. Variable domain in full (rest from reference TRBV30 and TRBJ2-7): SQTIHQWPATLVQPVGSPLSLECTVEGTSNPNLYWYRQAAGRGLQLLFYSVGIGQISSEVPQNLSASRPQDRQFILSSKKLLLSDSGFYLCAWRRSGSGEQYFGPGTRLTVT.

The chain carries TRBV12-3 or TRBV12-4 and TRBJ1-1, with 10 positions matching TRBD1. This CDR3 comprises 12 residues. With V trimmed by 3 bases and J by 10 bases, 2 bases remained unmatched. The DNA of the CDR3 is TGTGCCAGCAGTTTGGGACAGGGGCTAGCTTTCTTT. Translating it yields CASSLGQGLAFF.